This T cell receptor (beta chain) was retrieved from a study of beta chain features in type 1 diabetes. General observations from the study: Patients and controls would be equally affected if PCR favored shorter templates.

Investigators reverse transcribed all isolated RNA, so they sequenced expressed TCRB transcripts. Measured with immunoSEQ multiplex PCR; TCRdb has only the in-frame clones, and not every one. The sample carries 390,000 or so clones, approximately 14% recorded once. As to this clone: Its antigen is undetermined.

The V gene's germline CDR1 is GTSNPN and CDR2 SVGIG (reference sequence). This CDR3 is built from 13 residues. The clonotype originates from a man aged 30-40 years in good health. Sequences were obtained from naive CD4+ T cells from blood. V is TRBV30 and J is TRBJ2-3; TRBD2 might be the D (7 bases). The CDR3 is CAWGAGVTDTQYF. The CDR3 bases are TGTGCGTGGGGGGCGGGAGTCACAGATACGCAGTATTTT.